Listed here is a single T cell receptor beta chain. Its antigen is currently unknown. Vbeta (60) and Jbeta (13) primers were used in the PCR. Generated by immunoSEQ multiplex PCR, the TCRdb table keeps only in-frame clones and is missing some. Here the sample spans about 160,000 clones, about 75% being singletons. Per the germline V gene, CDR1 is SGHVS and CDR2 is FNYEAQ. Trimming took 5 bases from V and 9 from J; bases not matched to a gene: 10. The CDR3 has 14 residues. This sample was taken from a study of cytomegalovirus exposure and HLA in healthy donors. Study-wide results and limits: Later work associated roughly 17,000 TCR beta sequences with HLA alleles at 0.05 false discovery rate. One variant, a missense change in DCLRE1C, was linked in a later analysis to TCR beta V- and J-gene trimming. Being productive about 87% or about 30% of the time was typical of most TCR beta V segments in an earlier analysis. Most subjects had HLA-A and HLA-B alleles reportedly predicted accurately by TCR beta sequences.

The J gene is TRBJ2-1, the V gene TRBV7-6; 7 nucleotides align to TRBD1. The origin of this receptor is a woman between 45 and 65 years old in good health and CMV-seropositive. The material sequenced was PBMCs. This chain's CDR3 is CASSKGQFWAEQFF. In DNA form, the CDR3 reads TGTGCCAGCAGCAAGGGACAGTTCTGGGCTGAGCAGTTCTTC. The whole variable domain, filled in from reference TRBV7-6 and TRBJ2-1, reads GAGVSQSPRYKVTKRGQDVALRCDPISGHVSLYWYRQALGQGPEFLTYFNYEAQQDKSGLPNDRFSAERPEGSISTLTIQRTEQRDSAMYRCASSKGQFWAEQFFGPGTRLTVL.